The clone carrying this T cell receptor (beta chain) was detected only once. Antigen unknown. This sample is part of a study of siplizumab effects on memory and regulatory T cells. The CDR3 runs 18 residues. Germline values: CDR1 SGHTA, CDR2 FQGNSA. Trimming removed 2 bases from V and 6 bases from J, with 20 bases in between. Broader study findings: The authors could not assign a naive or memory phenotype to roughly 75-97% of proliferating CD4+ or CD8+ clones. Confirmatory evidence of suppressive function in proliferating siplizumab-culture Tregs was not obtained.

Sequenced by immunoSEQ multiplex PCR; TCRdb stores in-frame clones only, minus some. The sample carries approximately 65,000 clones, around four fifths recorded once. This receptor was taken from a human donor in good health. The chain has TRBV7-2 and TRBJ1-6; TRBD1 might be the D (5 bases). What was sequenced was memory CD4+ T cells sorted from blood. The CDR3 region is CASSLSPGATYRNSPLHF. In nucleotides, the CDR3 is TGTGCCAGCAGCTTATCCCCCGGGGCCACCTATCGTAATTCACCCCTCCACTTT.